This TCR beta chain was recovered during a study of blood T cells in healthy people across ages. Study results and caveats: Conclusively comparing naive with antigen-experienced cells was impossible with unsorted PBMCs.

Using a J-beta primer mix together with a sample-barcoded 5' primer, a second PCR was run for about 6 to 11 cycles. Every molecule of cDNA carried a tag from a template-switch adaptor with 12 random nucleotides. Each sample yielded at least 2.5 million CDR3-containing paired-end reads. TCRdb reanalysed the 5' RACE reads using MiXCR and keeps one entry per CDR3 protein. This table has about 1.1 million distinct CDR3 sequences, around two fifths appearing once. Comments on this clonotype: The antigen is not known.

Total RNA was isolated from each sample in quantities of at least 6 micrograms. Germline-derived CDR1 and CDR2 are SQVTM and ANQGSEA. The trim removed 6 bases at V and 3 bases at J, leaving 3 bases unmatched. This CDR3 spans 13 amino acids. Sequenced: blood. This receptor was obtained from a man aged 18 to 30 in good health. The chain has TRBV29-1 and TRBJ1-3, with 9 bases lining up with TRBD1. The CDR3 here is CSVGTGNGNTIYF. DNA of the CDR3: TGCAGCGTGGGGACAGGGAATGGAAACACCATATATTTT. Using reference TRBV29-1 and TRBJ1-3 for the parts outside the CDR3, the full variable domain is SAVISQKPSRDICQRGTSLTIQCQVDSQVTMMFWYRQQPGQSLTLIATANQGSEATYESGFVIDKFPISRPNLTFSTLTVSNMSPEDSSIYLCSVGTGNGNTIYFGEGSWLTVV.